The next 22 T cell receptor beta chains were all read from a single sample in a study of human T cells and chemical hapten exposure listed by TCRdb under 2021. Libraries came from RACE. These reads were obtained on a NextSeq 500. Through fastp at Q25 and MiXCR, TCRdb rebuilt clones from the public reads, retaining in-frame beta chains. Each CDR3 protein gets just one entry, which takes the most common genes and DNA from the rows behind it. Within this sample are about 57,000 distinct CDR3 sequences, with about 9.3% of them counted one time only. 13% of the sample comes from the top ten. The sample's time point label, decoded: patch test 1, 2 weeks after DPC sensitization. The intended sense of this specimen's treatment or condition label: therapeutic diphenylcyclopropenone sensitization with weekly scalp DPC. The specimen was whole blood, collected in connection with sensitization to the hapten diphenylcyclopropenone (DPC). The receptors derive from a woman in her thirties or forties with alopecia areata. Some clones in this sample may be carry-over from other donors' samples.

This clonotype was seen a few times. The rearrangement uses TRBV12-3 or TRBV12-4 and TRBJ2-7; maybe TRBD1 (6 bases). The length of the CDR3 is 12 residues. With 5 bases removed from V and 6 bases from J, the gap between germline ends came to 11 bases. Here the CDR3 reads CASSPTGSEQYF. DNA of the CDR3: TGTGCCAGCAGTCCTACAGGGAGCGAGCAGTACTTC.

The chain uses TRBV6-2 or TRBV6-3 and TRBJ2-2, with D perhaps matching TRBD2 (5 bases). CDR1 and CDR2 from the germline V gene are MNHEY and SVGEGT. The CDR3 spans 14 residues. Trimming removed 5 bases at V and 4 bases at J, with 11 bases between. CDR3 DNA: TGTGCCAGCAGTGTCGGACTGACCACCGGGGAGCTGTTTTTT. Translating it yields CASSVGLTTGELFF.

The chain uses TRBV21-1 and TRBJ2-2; no DNA check was done on the table's D call, TRBD1. TRBV21-1 is an annotated pseudogene. The CDR3 runs to 16 residues. For the CDR3, the DNA is TGTGCCAGCAGCATTCCGGGACAGGAGAACACCGGGGAGCTGTTTTTT. It yields the protein CASSIPGQENTGELFF.

This clonotype has ten or more counts. This chain links TRBV7-6 with TRBJ1-2; D not resolved. This CDR3 region has 15 residues. The germline V gene has CDR1 SGHVS and CDR2 FNYEAQ. V lost 5 bases, J lost 4 bases, and 17 bases lay in between. The CDR3 coding sequence is TGTGCCAGCAGCCCCCGGGAGCTCCCGTTCTATGGCTACACCTTC. Residues: CASSPRELPFYGYTF. Using reference TRBV7-6 and TRBJ1-2 for the parts outside the CDR3, the full variable domain is GAGVSQSPRYKVTKRGQDVALRCDPISGHVSLYWYRQALGQGPEFLTYFNYEAQQDKSGLPNDRFSAERPEGSISTLTIQRTEQRDSAMYRCASSPRELPFYGYTFGSGTRLTVV.

There are a few counts of this clonotype. The CDR3 is CASSGERGGEQYF. The CDR3 DNA follows: TGTGCCAGCAGCGGTGAGAGGGGCGGCGAGCAGTACTTC. V usage is TRBV11-3 and J usage is TRBJ2-7; either TRBD1 or TRBD2 may supply D (5 bases each). Trimming removed 5 bases from V and 6 bases from J, with 14 bases in between. Per the germline V gene, CDR1 is SGHNT and CDR2 is YENEEA. This CDR3 is built from 13 residues.

Written as DNA, the CDR3 is TGTGCCAGCAGCGATGGCCCAGACCTAGAAAATACGCAGTATTTT. Its translation: CASSDGPDLENTQYF. The V gene is TRBV9, the J gene TRBJ2-3, with D unresolved. Per the germline V gene, CDR1 is SGDLS and CDR2 is YYNGEE. CDR3 length equals 15 residues. The V end lost 3 bases, the J end lost 7 bases, and 18 bases lay between the germline ends.

This clonotype has at least ten counts. The J gene is TRBJ1-1, the V gene TRBV7-9; a possible D gene is TRBD1 (6 bases). Trimming cost V 5 bases and J 4 bases, with 17 bases left between them. CDR3 length: 15 amino acids. Germline assignment: CDR1 SEHNR and CDR2 FQNEAQ (reference sequence). CDR3 residues: CASSPRGLRVTEAFF. CDR3 DNA sequence: TGTGCCAGCAGCCCTCGGGGGCTGCGGGTCACTGAAGCTTTCTTT.

This clonotype was detected ten times or more. The J gene is TRBJ1-1, the V gene TRBV18, with 9 bases identical to TRBD1. The trim removed 1 base at V and 0 bases at J, leaving 3 bases unmatched. This CDR3 region has 16 residues. The germline gives CDR1 KGHSH, CDR2 LQKENI. The CDR3 protein is CASSPLQGALNTEAFF. The CDR3 DNA follows: TGTGCCAGCTCACCACTACAGGGGGCCCTGAACACTGAAGCTTTCTTT.

The chain combines TRBV30 with TRBJ2-7; D could derive from TRBD1 or TRBD2 (6 bases each). The CDR3 length is 15 residues. Trimming took off 4 bases at V and 2 bases at J, with 18 bases between the two ends. Germline values: CDR1 GTSNPN, CDR2 SVGIG (reference sequence). The CDR3: CAWTTSSGGPYEQYF. DNA for the CDR3: TGTGCCTGGACCACCTCCTCCGGGGGCCCCTACGAGCAGTACTTC. Full variable domain (outside the CDR3, taken from reference TRBV30 and TRBJ2-7): SQTIHQWPATLVQPVGSPLSLECTVEGTSNPNLYWYRQAAGRGLQLLFYSVGIGQISSEVPQNLSASRPQDRQFILSSKKLLLSDSGFYLCAWTTSSGGPYEQYFGPGTRLTVT.

This chain joins TRBV20-1 and TRBJ1-2; D gene unclear. The CDR3 sequence is 12 residues long. The germline CDR1 and CDR2 sequences are DFQATT and SNEGSKA (reference sequence). V dropped 4 bases and J dropped 6 bases, with 12 bases sitting between them. The CDR3 nucleotides are TGCAGTGCTAAGGACGGACTACATGGCTACACCTTC. Translating gives CSAKDGLHGYTF.

At least ten counts were recorded for this clonotype. The V call is TRBV7-2, the J call TRBJ2-5; no reliable D call. CDR3 length: 13 residues. Trimming removed 5 bases from V and 8 bases from J, with 15 bases in between. Germline loops: CDR1 SGHTA, CDR2 FQGNSA. The CDR3 sequence: CASSRSGQFTQYF. CDR3 nucleotide sequence: TGTGCCAGCAGCCGATCTGGGCAGTTTACCCAGTACTTC.

The V call is TRBV5-1, the J call TRBJ2-7; TRBD1 is a possible D gene (5 bases). Germline CDR1 is SGHRS and CDR2 is YFSETQ. The V and J ends lost 4 bases and 2 bases respectively, with 13 bases between them. The CDR3 is 14 residues long. This chain's CDR3 is CASSNGHNTYEQYF. Written as DNA, the CDR3 is TGCGCCAGCAGCAATGGACACAATACCTACGAGCAGTACTTC.

This clonotype was picked up a small number of times. The chain couples TRBV27 to TRBJ1-1; D gene ambiguous. This CDR3 contains 13 residues. V dropped 1 base and J dropped 3 bases, with 6 bases sitting between them. Per the germline V gene, CDR1 is MNHEY and CDR2 is SMNVEV (reference sequence). CDR3 coding DNA: TGTGCCAGCAGTTTATATGCAGACACTGAAGCTTTCTTT. Translating gives CASSLYADTEAFF.

The CDR3 DNA reads TGTGCCAGCAGTTTATCAGGGGGTTATGGCTACACCTTC. Encoded protein: CASSLSGGYGYTF. The rearrangement joins TRBV12-3 or TRBV12-4 to TRBJ1-2, with 7 positions matching TRBD1. Germline trimming cut 2 bases from V and 5 bases from J; bases unmatched to any gene: 2. CDR3 length equals 13 residues.

The table lists this clonotype with a few counts. The CDR3 here is CASSLQGMNTEAFF. As DNA, the CDR3 is TGTGCCAGCAGCTTACAGGGGATGAACACTGAAGCTTTCTTT. V usage is TRBV7-2 and J usage is TRBJ1-1; tentative D call: TRBD1 (6 bases). The germline CDR1 and CDR2 sequences are SGHTA and FQGNSA. V gave up 2 bases and J gave up 0 bases, with 7 bases separating them. There are 14 residues in the CDR3. The full variable domain, in which reference TRBV7-2 and TRBJ1-1 provide the parts outside the CDR3, is GAGVSQSPSNKVTEKGKDVELRCDPISGHTALYWYRQSLGQGLEFLIYFQGNSAPDKSGLPSDRFSAERTGGSVSTLTIQRTQQEDSAVYLCASSLQGMNTEAFFGQGTRLTVV.

This clonotype was seen more than once but under ten times. V gene TRBV20-1 combines with J gene TRBJ2-7; D uncertain. With 0 bases removed from V and 1 base from J, the gap between germline ends came to 13 bases. Germline-derived CDR1 and CDR2 are DFQATT and SNEGSKA (reference sequence). This CDR3 is built from 15 residues. CDR3 in amino acids: CSARDLEFGSYEQYF. The CDR3 DNA reads TGCAGTGCTAGAGATTTGGAATTCGGGTCCTACGAGCAGTACTTC.

This clonotype was seen many times. This chain connects TRBV12-2 to TRBJ2-1. TRBV12-2 is designated a pseudogene. The CDR3 is 11 residues long. The CDR3 here is CASRRINEQFF. As DNA, the CDR3 is TGTGCAAGTCGCCGGATAAATGAGCAGTTCTTC.

This clonotype was recorded at least ten times. J is TRBJ1-2 and V is TRBV6-2 or TRBV6-3; D is unresolved. V lost 8 bases, J lost 4 bases, and 11 bases lay in between. Germline V gives CDR1 MNHEY, CDR2 SVGEGT. This CDR3 spans 12 amino acids. DNA of the CDR3: TGTGCCAGCGGCCAAACGATCTATGGCTACACCTTC. It encodes CASGQTIYGYTF.

This clonotype occurred many times. The chain couples TRBV6-6 to TRBJ2-3, with D unclear. Germline CDR1 and CDR2: MNHNY and SVGAGI (reference sequence). This CDR3 region has 14 residues. Trimming stripped 8 bases from V and 2 bases from J, with 14 bases between. CDR3 residues: CASLDLLSTDTQYF. As DNA, the CDR3 is TGTGCCAGCCTGGACCTGCTCTCCACAGATACGCAGTATTTT.

The table lists this clonotype with many counts. The genes are TRBV5-1 and TRBJ1-1; D is unresolved. This CDR3 has 15 amino acids. Trimming stripped 3 bases from V and 0 bases from J, with 12 bases between. CDR1 SGHRS and CDR2 YFSETQ come from the germline V gene. The CDR3 bases are TGCGCCAGCAGCTCGGAACCATTTGTGAACACTGAAGCTTTCTTT. Translated, it gives CASSSEPFVNTEAFF.

This clonotype was seen at least ten times. The chain links TRBV6-5 to TRBJ1-4, with TRBD1 as a possible D gene (5 bases). The CDR3 extends over 14 amino acids. Trimming took off 2 bases at V and 8 bases at J, with 12 bases between the two ends. Germline lookup yields CDR1 MNHEY and CDR2 SVGAGI. CDR3 DNA sequence: TGTGCCAGCAGTTACCTGGACACCGGAGAAAAACTGTTTTTT. It yields the protein CASSYLDTGEKLFF.

There are many counts of this clonotype. This rearrangement joins TRBV7-2 to TRBJ2-1; D is possibly TRBD2 (7 bases). The germline CDR1 and CDR2 sequences are SGHTA and FQGNSA. The CDR3 runs to 15 residues. The V end lost 1 base, the J end lost 4 bases, and 11 bases lay between the germline ends. Here the CDR3 DNA reads TGTGCCAGCAGCTTAGGCGGGGGCCAATACAATGAGCAGTTCTTC. Translation gives CASSLGGGQYNEQFF.